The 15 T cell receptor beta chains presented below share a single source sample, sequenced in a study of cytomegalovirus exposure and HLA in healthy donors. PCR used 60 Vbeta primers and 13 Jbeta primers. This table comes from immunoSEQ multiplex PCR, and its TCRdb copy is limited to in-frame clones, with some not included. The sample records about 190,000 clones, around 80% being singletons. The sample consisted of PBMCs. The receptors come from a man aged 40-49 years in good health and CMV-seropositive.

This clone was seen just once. The CDR3 bases are TGTGCCAGCAGCGATCCCGAGGGACTAGCGGGAGTTGTTAGCTCCTACAATGAGCAGTTCTTC. Translation: CASSDPEGLAGVVSSYNEQFF. The chain uses TRBV9 and TRBJ2-1, with 14 positions matching TRBD2. The CDR3 is 21 amino acids. The V gene's germline CDR1 is SGDLS and CDR2 YYNGEE. With 3 bases clipped from V and 0 bases from J, the junction kept 14 bases outside the gene matches.

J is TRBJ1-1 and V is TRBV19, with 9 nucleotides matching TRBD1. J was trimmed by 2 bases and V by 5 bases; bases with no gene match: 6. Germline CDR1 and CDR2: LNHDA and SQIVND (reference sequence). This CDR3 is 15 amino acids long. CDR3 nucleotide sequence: TGTGCCAGTAGTGTCCGGGACAGGGATAACACTGAAGCTTTCTTT. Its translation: CASSVRDRDNTEAFF.

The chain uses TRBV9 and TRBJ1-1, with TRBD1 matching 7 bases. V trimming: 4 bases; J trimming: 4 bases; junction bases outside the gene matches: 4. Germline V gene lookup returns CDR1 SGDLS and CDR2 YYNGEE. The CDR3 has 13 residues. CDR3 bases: TGTGCCAGCAGCACCGACAGGGCCACTGAAGCTTTCTTT. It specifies CASSTDRATEAFF.

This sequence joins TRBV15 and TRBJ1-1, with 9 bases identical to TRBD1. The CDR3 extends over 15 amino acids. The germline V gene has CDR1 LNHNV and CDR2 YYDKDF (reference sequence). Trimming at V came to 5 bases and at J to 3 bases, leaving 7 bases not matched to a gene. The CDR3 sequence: CATSPRDRADTEAFF. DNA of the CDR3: TGTGCCACCAGCCCCCGGGACAGGGCTGACACTGAAGCTTTCTTT.

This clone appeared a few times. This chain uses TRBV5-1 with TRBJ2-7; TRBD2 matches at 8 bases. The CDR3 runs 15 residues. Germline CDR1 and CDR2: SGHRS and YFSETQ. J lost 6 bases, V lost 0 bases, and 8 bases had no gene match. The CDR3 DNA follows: TGCGCCAGCAGCTTGGTGGCCGCGGGAGGAGTCGAGCAGTACTTC. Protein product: CASSLVAAGGVEQYF. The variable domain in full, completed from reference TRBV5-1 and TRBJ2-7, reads KAGVTQTPRYLIKTRGQQVTLSCSPISGHRSVSWYQQTPGQGLQFLFEYFSETQRNKGNFPGRFSGRQFSNSRSEMNVSTLELGDSALYLCASSLVAAGGVEQYFGPGTRLTVT.

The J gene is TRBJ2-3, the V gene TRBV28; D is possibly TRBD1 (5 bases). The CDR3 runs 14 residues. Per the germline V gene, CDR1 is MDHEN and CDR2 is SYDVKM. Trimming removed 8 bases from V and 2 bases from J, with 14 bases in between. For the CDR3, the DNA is TGTGCCAGCTTCGGGCAGGGCTACACAGATACGCAGTATTTT. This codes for CASFGQGYTDTQYF.

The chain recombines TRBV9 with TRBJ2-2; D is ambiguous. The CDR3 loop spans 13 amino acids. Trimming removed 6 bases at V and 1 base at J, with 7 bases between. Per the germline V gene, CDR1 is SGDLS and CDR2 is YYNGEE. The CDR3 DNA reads TGTGCCAGCAACCAGTTGAACACCGGGGAGCTGTTTTTT. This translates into CASNQLNTGELFF.

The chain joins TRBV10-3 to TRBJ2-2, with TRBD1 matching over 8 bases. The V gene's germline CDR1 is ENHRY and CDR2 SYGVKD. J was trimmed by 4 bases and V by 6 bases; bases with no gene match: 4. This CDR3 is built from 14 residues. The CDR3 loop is CAISRTGSTGELFF. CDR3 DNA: TGTGCCATCAGCAGGACAGGGTCCACCGGGGAGCTGTTTTTT.

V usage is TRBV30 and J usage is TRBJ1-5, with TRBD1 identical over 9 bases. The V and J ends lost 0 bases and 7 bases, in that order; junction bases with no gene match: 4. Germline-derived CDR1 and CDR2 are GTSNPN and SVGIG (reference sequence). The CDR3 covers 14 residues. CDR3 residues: CAWSVRTGEQPQHF. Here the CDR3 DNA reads TGTGCCTGGAGTGTAAGGACAGGGGAACAGCCCCAGCATTTT.

The CDR3, as DNA: TGTGCCAGCTCAACAGGGATCGTGGTCGGCGAGCAGTACTTC. Translation: CASSTGIVVGEQYF. This rearrangement joins TRBV18 to TRBJ2-7; tentative D call: TRBD1 (6 bases). V was cut by 5 bases and J by 6 bases, with 17 bases left in between. The CDR3 contains 14 residues. Germline values: CDR1 KGHSH, CDR2 LQKENI.

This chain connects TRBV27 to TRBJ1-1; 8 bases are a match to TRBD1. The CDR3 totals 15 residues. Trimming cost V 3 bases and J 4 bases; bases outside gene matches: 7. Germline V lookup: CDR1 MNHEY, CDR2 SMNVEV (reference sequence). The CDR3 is CASSLTGTGATEAFF. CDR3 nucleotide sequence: TGTGCCAGCAGTTTGACCGGGACAGGTGCCACTGAAGCTTTCTTT.

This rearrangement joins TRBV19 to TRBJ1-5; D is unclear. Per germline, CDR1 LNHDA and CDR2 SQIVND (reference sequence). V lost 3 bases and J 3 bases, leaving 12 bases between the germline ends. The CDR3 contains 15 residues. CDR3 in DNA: TGTGCCAGTAGTATGGCCGGCAGGTTCAATCAGCCCCAGCATTTT. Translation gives CASSMAGRFNQPQHF.

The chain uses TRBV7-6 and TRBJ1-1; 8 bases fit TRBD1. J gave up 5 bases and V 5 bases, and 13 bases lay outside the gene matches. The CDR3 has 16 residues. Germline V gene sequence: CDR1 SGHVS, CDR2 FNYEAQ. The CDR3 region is CASSPGGQDARTEAFF. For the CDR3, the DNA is TGTGCCAGCAGCCCCGGGGGACAGGATGCGAGGACTGAAGCTTTCTTT.

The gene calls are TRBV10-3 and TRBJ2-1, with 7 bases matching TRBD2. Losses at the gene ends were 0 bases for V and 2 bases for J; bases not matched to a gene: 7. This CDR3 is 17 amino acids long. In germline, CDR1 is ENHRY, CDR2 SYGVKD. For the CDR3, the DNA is TGTGCCATCAGTGAGTCTTGGGACTATATTCCCTACAATGAGCAGTTCTTC. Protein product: CAISESWDYIPYNEQFF.

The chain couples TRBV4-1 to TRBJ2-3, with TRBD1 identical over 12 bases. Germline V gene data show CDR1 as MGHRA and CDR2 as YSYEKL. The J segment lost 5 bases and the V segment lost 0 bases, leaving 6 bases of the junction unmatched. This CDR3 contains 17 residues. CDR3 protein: CASSQDGTGGGGDTQYF. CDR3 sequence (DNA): TGCGCCAGCAGCCAAGATGGGACAGGGGGCGGGGGAGATACGCAGTATTTT.